The rows below give T cell receptor beta chains drawn from one sample of a study of T cell responses to AZD1222 COVID-19 vaccine. Data came from immunoSEQ multiplex PCR; TCRdb stores just in-frame clones and leaves some out. Of fewer than 200,000 clones in the sample, 85% to 95% were seen once. Source: peripheral blood, taken 28 days after the second AZD1222 dose. The receptors shown here come from an adult who received the AZD1222 COVID-19 vaccine. Both conserved end residues are part of each CDR3. The D gene is left open where the match is weak. Size is omitted from some rows. Given values are once, few, many or a class for expanded clones.

cdr3_nt: TGTGCCAGCAGTTACCTGATGAACACTGAAGCTTTCTTT
cdr3_aa: CASSYLMNTEAFF
j_call: TRBJ1-1
clone_size: .
v_call: TRBV12-3/TRBV12-4
d_call: .

cdr3_nt: TGTGCCAGCAGCCAATTCGACAGTTACACTGAAGCTTTCTTT
cdr3_aa: CASSQFDSYTEAFF
j_call: TRBJ1-1
clone_size: few
v_call: TRBV4-2
d_call: .

cdr3_nt: TGTGCCAGCAGTTTAGATGCGGCTCCCGCCGGCGGCTACACCTTC
cdr3_aa: CASSLDAAPAGGYTF
j_call: TRBJ1-2
clone_size: .
v_call: TRBV27
d_call: .

cdr3_nt: TGTGCCAGCAGCTTACCCCCCTCGACTACGCAGTATTTT
cdr3_aa: CASSLPPSTTQYF
j_call: TRBJ2-3
clone_size: .
v_call: TRBV7-6
d_call: .

cdr3_nt: TGTGCCAGCAGTCCTGACCCTGGTTCAGGCTACACCTTC
cdr3_aa: CASSPDPGSGYTF
j_call: TRBJ1-2
clone_size: few
v_call: TRBV9
d_call: .

cdr3_nt: TGTGCCAGCAGCCATGCCGGGGGCTCTGGCTACACCTTC
cdr3_aa: CASSHAGGSGYTF
j_call: TRBJ1-2
clone_size: .
v_call: TRBV5-4
d_call: .

cdr3_nt: TGTGCCAGCAGCCCACCCAGGGGACAGATCGGAAACACCATATATTTT
cdr3_aa: CASSPPRGQIGNTIYF
j_call: TRBJ1-3
clone_size: .
v_call: TRBV7-8
d_call: TRBD1

cdr3_nt: TGTGCCAGCAGCGAATTCCCCGGGACAGGGTTAGAAAAACTGTTTTTT
cdr3_aa: CASSEFPGTGLEKLFF
j_call: TRBJ1-4
clone_size: .
v_call: TRBV6-1
d_call: TRBD1

cdr3_nt: TGTGCCAGCAGTGGAAGTGGCGAGATCTCTGGAAACACCATATATTTT
cdr3_aa: CASSGSGEISGNTIYF
j_call: TRBJ1-3
clone_size: .
v_call: TRBV2
d_call: .

cdr3_nt: TGTGCCAGCTCACCACCGGGAGCTAGCGGGATCTACAATGAGCAGTTCTTC
cdr3_aa: CASSPPGASGIYNEQFF
j_call: TRBJ2-1
clone_size: .
v_call: TRBV18
d_call: TRBD2

cdr3_nt: TGTGCCAGCTCACCACCGAGGGGGGGGCAAGGTACTGAAGCTTTCTTT
cdr3_aa: CASSPPRGGQGTEAFF
j_call: TRBJ1-1
clone_size: .
v_call: TRBV18
d_call: .

cdr3_nt: TGTGCCAGCAGCTGGGGGGCACGATCGAACACTGAAGCTTTCTTT
cdr3_aa: CASSWGARSNTEAFF
j_call: TRBJ1-1
clone_size: .
v_call: TRBV5-4
d_call: .

cdr3_nt: TGTGCCAGTAGTATACTAGCGGGGGTTTCAGATACGCAGTATTTT
cdr3_aa: CASSILAGVSDTQYF
j_call: TRBJ2-3
clone_size: .
v_call: TRBV19
d_call: TRBD2

cdr3_nt: TGTGCCAGCTCAACTGACAGCCCAAAGACCCAGTACTTC
cdr3_aa: CASSTDSPKTQYF
j_call: TRBJ2-5
clone_size: .
v_call: TRBV18
d_call: .

cdr3_nt: TGTGCCAGCAGCCAAGATTGGGGCGCCAGACCCGAGCAGTACTTC
cdr3_aa: CASSQDWGARPEQYF
j_call: TRBJ2-7
clone_size: .
v_call: TRBV3-1/TRBV3-2
d_call: .

cdr3_nt: TGTGCCAGCAGTGAGGTGCAGGGACGACAGCCCCAGCATTTT
cdr3_aa: CASSEVQGRQPQHF
j_call: TRBJ1-5
clone_size: .
v_call: TRBV2
d_call: .

cdr3_nt: TGTGCCAGCACCCAGCAAGCCACCTTATCCTTC
cdr3_aa: CASTQQATLSF
j_call: TRBJ1-2
clone_size: .
v_call: TRBV11-2
d_call: .

cdr3_nt: TGTGCCAGCAGCTTAGTCAGAAGCCTTTCCGGCTACACCTTC
cdr3_aa: CASSLVRSLSGYTF
j_call: TRBJ1-2
clone_size: once
v_call: TRBV13
d_call: .

cdr3_nt: TGTGCCAGCAGTTCCTGGACCCATCCGGGCGAGCAGTACTTC
cdr3_aa: CASSSWTHPGEQYF
j_call: TRBJ2-7
clone_size: .
v_call: TRBV28
d_call: .

cdr3_nt: TGTGCCAGCAGCTCCATAGCTGTCAACTATGGCTACACCTTC
cdr3_aa: CASSSIAVNYGYTF
j_call: TRBJ1-2
clone_size: .
v_call: TRBV7-9
d_call: .

cdr3_nt: TGCGCCAGCGAAAACAGGATCACCGGGGAGCTGTTTTTT
cdr3_aa: CASENRITGELFF
j_call: TRBJ2-2
clone_size: .
v_call: TRBV10-1
d_call: .

cdr3_nt: TGCGCCAGCAGCCAAGCAGGGTCAGGAAACACCATATATTTT
cdr3_aa: CASSQAGSGNTIYF
j_call: TRBJ1-3
clone_size: .
v_call: TRBV4-1
d_call: .

cdr3_nt: TGTGCCAGCAGCTTAACTGGTCAGGGAGGATCACCCCTCCACTTT
cdr3_aa: CASSLTGQGGSPLHF
j_call: TRBJ1-6
clone_size: .
v_call: TRBV11-1
d_call: .

cdr3_nt: TGTGCCAGCAGCCGACTAGCGGGGGGCCGAGGCAATGAGCAGTTCTTC
cdr3_aa: CASSRLAGGRGNEQFF
j_call: TRBJ2-1
clone_size: once
v_call: TRBV7-3
d_call: TRBD2

cdr3_nt: TGTGCCACCAGTCGACAATCGGGCAATGAGCAGTTCTTC
cdr3_aa: CATSRQSGNEQFF
j_call: TRBJ2-1
clone_size: .
v_call: TRBV15
d_call: .

cdr3_nt: TGTGCCAGCAGCTCAGGACTATCCTACAATGAGCAGTTCTTC
cdr3_aa: CASSSGLSYNEQFF
j_call: TRBJ2-1
clone_size: .
v_call: TRBV27
d_call: .

cdr3_nt: TGTGCCAGCAGTCCACTCCGTTTATTGAACACTGAAGCTTTCTTT
cdr3_aa: CASSPLRLLNTEAFF
j_call: TRBJ1-1
clone_size: .
v_call: TRBV27
d_call: .

cdr3_nt: TGCGCCAGCAGCCACCTCGGGAGGGACCCTGAAGCTTTCTTT
cdr3_aa: CASSHLGRDPEAFF
j_call: TRBJ1-1
clone_size: .
v_call: TRBV4-1
d_call: .

cdr3_nt: TGTGCCAGCAGTTACGGGGGTCATGGCTACACCTTC
cdr3_aa: CASSYGGHGYTF
j_call: TRBJ1-2
clone_size: .
v_call: TRBV6-5
d_call: .

cdr3_nt: TGTGCCAGCAGTTACTCTGGGGTAAGGAGGAACATTCAGTACTTC
cdr3_aa: CASSYSGVRRNIQYF
j_call: TRBJ2-4
clone_size: .
v_call: TRBV6-2/TRBV6-3
d_call: .

cdr3_nt: TGTGCCAGCAGCTTAGGAGATGAGCAGTTCTTC
cdr3_aa: CASSLGDEQFF
j_call: TRBJ2-1
clone_size: .
v_call: TRBV7-9
d_call: .

cdr3_nt: TGTGCCAGCAGCTTAGATGGGGCCTCCTACGAGCAGTACTTC
cdr3_aa: CASSLDGASYEQYF
j_call: TRBJ2-7
clone_size: .
v_call: TRBV7-2
d_call: .

cdr3_nt: TGTGCCAGCAGTCTGATGGTAGGGAGCGTTAACCAAGAGACCCAGTACTTC
cdr3_aa: CASSLMVGSVNQETQYF
j_call: TRBJ2-5
clone_size: .
v_call: TRBV28
d_call: .

cdr3_nt: TGTGCCAGCACCCTGAGGGCACACAACGAGCAGTACTTC
cdr3_aa: CASTLRAHNEQYF
j_call: TRBJ2-7
clone_size: .
v_call: TRBV12-3/TRBV12-4
d_call: .

cdr3_nt: TGTGCCAGCAGCCCCTTTTCTTACCGGGACAGCCAAGAGACCCAGTACTTC
cdr3_aa: CASSPFSYRDSQETQYF
j_call: TRBJ2-5
clone_size: .
v_call: TRBV7-9
d_call: TRBD1

cdr3_nt: TGTGCCAGCAGCTTCCCGTTCAATCGACCGGGAGAGGGAAACACCATATATTTT
cdr3_aa: CASSFPFNRPGEGNTIYF
j_call: TRBJ1-3
clone_size: .
v_call: TRBV7-7
d_call: .

cdr3_nt: TGTGCCAGCATACTAGGCTACACCTTC
cdr3_aa: CASILGYTF
j_call: TRBJ1-2
clone_size: .
v_call: TRBV3-1/TRBV3-2
d_call: .

cdr3_nt: TGTGCCAGCAGCTTATCCGACAGGGGCTCGAACACCGGGGAGCTGTTTTTT
cdr3_aa: CASSLSDRGSNTGELFF
j_call: TRBJ2-2
clone_size: .
v_call: TRBV7-9
d_call: TRBD1

cdr3_nt: TGCGCCAGCAGCCAAGATTCAGGGGCTAGTTTGTTTGAGCAGTTCTTC
cdr3_aa: CASSQDSGASLFEQFF
j_call: TRBJ2-1
clone_size: .
v_call: TRBV4-3
d_call: .

cdr3_nt: TGTGCCAGCAGCTCTCGTAATGCGGACAGGTTTTCGGCTGAAGCTTTCTTT
cdr3_aa: CASSSRNADRFSAEAFF
j_call: TRBJ1-1
clone_size: .
v_call: TRBV7-9
d_call: TRBD1

cdr3_nt: TGTGCCAGCTCACCCACTAGCGGGAGGGCCGCCGGGGAGCTGTTTTTT
cdr3_aa: CASSPTSGRAAGELFF
j_call: TRBJ2-2
clone_size: few
v_call: TRBV18
d_call: TRBD2

cdr3_nt: TGTGCCTGGAGCCAGGGTTGGGGGGAAGCTTTCTTT
cdr3_aa: CAWSQGWGEAFF
j_call: TRBJ1-1
clone_size: once
v_call: TRBV30
d_call: .

cdr3_nt: TGTGCCAGCAGCCTCGGCTCCGGGACAGGGAACGGCTACACCTTC
cdr3_aa: CASSLGSGTGNGYTF
j_call: TRBJ1-2
clone_size: .
v_call: TRBV3-1/TRBV3-2
d_call: TRBD1

cdr3_nt: TGTGCCAGCAGCTCCTGGGGCACTAATGAAAAACTGTTTTTT
cdr3_aa: CASSSWGTNEKLFF
j_call: TRBJ1-4
clone_size: .
v_call: TRBV7-9
d_call: .

cdr3_nt: TGTGCCAGCTCACCACCGAAGCCAGGTTCTGAAGCTTTCTTT
cdr3_aa: CASSPPKPGSEAFF
j_call: TRBJ1-1
clone_size: few
v_call: TRBV18
d_call: .

cdr3_nt: TGTGCCAGCAGTCCCTCCGGGGGGAACTATGGCTACACCTTC
cdr3_aa: CASSPSGGNYGYTF
j_call: TRBJ1-2
clone_size: .
v_call: TRBV6-2/TRBV6-3
d_call: .

cdr3_nt: TGTGCCAGCAGGCAAGGCCAGTATGGCTACACCTTC
cdr3_aa: CASRQGQYGYTF
j_call: TRBJ1-2
clone_size: .
v_call: TRBV6-5
d_call: .

cdr3_nt: TGTGCCAGCAGCCGTATTGGCGGGCCTTACAATGAGCAGTTCTTC
cdr3_aa: CASSRIGGPYNEQFF
j_call: TRBJ2-1
clone_size: .
v_call: TRBV13
d_call: .

cdr3_nt: TGTGCCAGCATCCGGGGGGACCTCAGCACAGATACGCAGTATTTT
cdr3_aa: CASIRGDLSTDTQYF
j_call: TRBJ2-3
clone_size: once
v_call: TRBV7-9
d_call: TRBD2

cdr3_nt: TGCGCCAGCAGCGCGGGGACAGGGTACACAGATACGCAGTATTTT
cdr3_aa: CASSAGTGYTDTQYF
j_call: TRBJ2-3
clone_size: .
v_call: TRBV5-1
d_call: TRBD1

cdr3_nt: TGTGCCAGCAAGGGACAGGGGAATGAAAAACTGTTTTTT
cdr3_aa: CASKGQGNEKLFF
j_call: TRBJ1-4
clone_size: .
v_call: TRBV18
d_call: TRBD1

cdr3_nt: TGTGCCAGCAGCTCCTCGGACAGGGTCGAGCAGTACTTC
cdr3_aa: CASSSSDRVEQYF
j_call: TRBJ2-7
clone_size: .
v_call: TRBV7-9
d_call: TRBD1

cdr3_nt: TGTGCCAGCAGCCTAGGTCTCTCTGGAAACACCATATATTTT
cdr3_aa: CASSLGLSGNTIYF
j_call: TRBJ1-3
clone_size: .
v_call: TRBV28
d_call: .